These T cell receptor beta chains were read from a single sample in a study of cytotoxic CD8 clonotypes in ibrutinib-treated CLL. Sequenced by immunoSEQ multiplex PCR; TCRdb stores in-frame clones only, minus some. The sample consists of approximately 32,000 clones, roughly two thirds of them appearing once. The input for sequencing was PBMCs, taken before ibrutinib treatment. These receptors originate from a human donor with chronic lymphocytic leukemia. Both conserved end residues are part of each CDR3. Fields, in order: J gene, D gene, clone size, V gene, CDR3 DNA, CDR3 protein. D genes are given only for firm matches. Clone size is given for some rows only: seen once, a few or many times, or a class if the clone is expanded.

TRBJ2-2,-,-,TRBV4-1,TGCGCCAGCAGCCAAGAGGTGACCGGGGAGCTGTTTTTT,CASSQEVTGELFF
TRBJ1-1,-,-,TRBV15,TGTGCCACCAGCAGAGGTTATGGTCGGGGGAACACTGAAGCTTTCTTT,CATSRGYGRGNTEAFF
TRBJ1-6,TRBD1,-,TRBV30,TGTGCCTGGAGCGCTGGACAGGGAGGCTCACCCCTCCACTTT,CAWSAGQGGSPLHF
TRBJ2-5,-,-,TRBV2,TGTGCCAGCAGTCCGGGACGCCGCGAGCAGACCCAGTACTTC,CASSPGRREQTQYF
TRBJ2-1,-,-,TRBV27,TGTGCCAGCTACCTATCCGGAAGCTCCTACAATGAGCAGTTCTTC,CASYLSGSSYNEQFF
TRBJ1-1,TRBD1,hyperexpanded,TRBV6-5,TGTGCCAGCAGCCCGGGACAGAAGAACACTGAAGCTTTCTTT,CASSPGQKNTEAFF
TRBJ2-3,TRBD2,-,TRBV11-2,TGTGCCAGCAGCTTAGTAGTGGGGACTAGCGGGAGCACAGATACGCAGTATTTT,CASSLVVGTSGSTDTQYF
TRBJ1-4,-,few,TRBV19,TGTGCCAGTAGCCACCCAGGGCGGCTTAATGAAAAACTGTTTTTT,CASSHPGRLNEKLFF
TRBJ2-7,TRBD1,-,TRBV5-6,TGTGCCAGCAGCTCCGGGACAGGATCCTACGAGCAGTACTTC,CASSSGTGSYEQYF
TRBJ1-5,-,-,TRBV6-5,TGTGCCAGCAGTTACTCGAAATCCAATCAGCCCCAGCATTTT,CASSYSKSNQPQHF
TRBJ2-1,-,-,TRBV6-1,TGTGCCAGCACCTTATGGGCTACAGGTTCGGTTGAGCAGTTCTTC,CASTLWATGSVEQFF
TRBJ2-6,-,-,TRBV5-1,TGCGCCAGCAGCCCGCTTGGGGTCTCTGGGGCCAACGTCCTGACTTTC,CASSPLGVSGANVLTF
TRBJ2-7,-,-,TRBV7-8,TGTGCCAGCAGCTTATCGGGTGGGGGCTCCATGGTAGTGGAGCAGTACTTC,CASSLSGGGSMVVEQYF
TRBJ2-2,-,once,TRBV7-9,TGTGCCAGCAACCCGGACAGACAGCTTAACACCGGGGAGCTGTTTTTT,CASNPDRQLNTGELFF
TRBJ1-4,TRBD1,-,TRBV4-2,TGTGCCAGCAGCCACGAAGAGCTGAATTGGACAGGGGGCCGTGAAAAACTGTTTTTT,CASSHEELNWTGGREKLFF
TRBJ1-5,TRBD1,few,TRBV27,TGTGCCAGCAGTCCATGGACAGGGAGTCAGCCCCAGCATTTT,CASSPWTGSQPQHF
TRBJ1-4,TRBD1,few,TRBV5-4,TGTGCCAGCAGCACAAACAGGGGCATCGATGAAAAACTGTTTTTT,CASSTNRGIDEKLFF
TRBJ1-5,-,-,TRBV27,TGTGCCAGCAGTTTTGCGTCCGTGGCAGGGCAACTCAATCAGCCCCAGCATTTT,CASSFASVAGQLNQPQHF
TRBJ2-7,-,-,TRBV4-1,TGCGCCAGCAGCCAAGTTGGGGCCAGCTCCTACGAGCAGTACTTC,CASSQVGASSYEQYF
TRBJ2-1,TRBD2,-,TRBV30,TGTGCCTGGAGCGGGGGGGCGAGCAATGAGCAGTTCTTC,CAWSGGASNEQFF
TRBJ2-7,TRBD2,-,TRBV7-2,TGTGCCAGCAGCTTAGAGCGGGGGCGGGCCTACGAGCAGTACTTC,CASSLERGRAYEQYF
TRBJ2-7,-,-,TRBV27,TGTGCCAGCAGTTTTCTCCCAGGGACCTACGAGCAGTACTTC,CASSFLPGTYEQYF
TRBJ2-7,-,-,TRBV27,TGTGCCAGCAGTTTTATCCCCTCCTACGAGCAGTACTTC,CASSFIPSYEQYF
TRBJ1-1,-,-,TRBV6-5,TGTGCCAGCAGCACAGGGTGGGTCACTGAAGCTTTCTTT,CASSTGWVTEAFF
TRBJ2-7,-,-,TRBV5-1,TGCGCCAGCAGCCTGGGCAGGGGTCCGGACGAGCAGTACTTC,CASSLGRGPDEQYF
TRBJ1-2,-,-,TRBV25-1,TGTGCCAGCAGTGAATACCGCGGTGGCTACACCTTC,CASSEYRGGYTF
TRBJ2-7,-,-,TRBV21-1,TGTGCCAGCAGCAAAGTGAGCGGGAGGGCCCCCCACGAGCAGTACTTC,CASSKVSGRAPHEQYF
TRBJ1-1,-,-,TRBV6-4,TGTGCCAGCAGTGACACTCGTGGTAGGGAAGCTTTCTTT,CASSDTRGREAFF
TRBJ2-1,-,-,TRBV29-1,TGCAGCGTTGAAGATGTGGACAGACAGTCCTATTACAATGAGCAGTTCTTC,CSVEDVDRQSYYNEQFF
TRBJ1-4,TRBD1,-,TRBV9,TGTGCCAGCAGCGTAACGGGACAGGAGAATGAAAAACTGTTTTTT,CASSVTGQENEKLFF
TRBJ2-5,-,-,TRBV7-9,TGTGCCAGCAGCTTAAGGACCACCCAAGAGACCCAGTACTTC,CASSLRTTQETQYF
TRBJ2-2,-,-,TRBV6-5,TGTGCCAGCAGTTACGAGGGGATCGGGGAGCTGTTTTTT,CASSYEGIGELFF
TRBJ2-3,-,-,TRBV15,TGTGCCACCAGCAGAGAGACCGCACCAGATACGCAGTATTTT,CATSRETAPDTQYF
TRBJ2-2,TRBD1,-,TRBV7-7,TGTGCCAGCAGCCCGACCCTTTTAACAGGGGGCAACACCGGGGAGCTGTTTTTT,CASSPTLLTGGNTGELFF
TRBJ2-7,TRBD2,-,TRBV5-1,TGCGCCAGCAGCCAGATCCCTACTAGCGGGGCTTACGAGCAGTACTTC,CASSQIPTSGAYEQYF
TRBJ1-4,-,-,TRBV18,TGTGCCAGCTCACCCCCCACCAATGAAAAACTGTTTTTT,CASSPPTNEKLFF
TRBJ2-1,TRBD2,once,TRBV5-4,TGTGCCAGCAGCACAGCGACTAGCGGGACCTGGGGAGAGCAGTTCTTC,CASSTATSGTWGEQFF
TRBJ1-3,TRBD1,few,TRBV6-5,TGTGCCAGCATTGGACAGGGCTCTGGAAACACCATATATTTT,CASIGQGSGNTIYF
TRBJ2-7,TRBD2,-,TRBV19,TGTGCCAGTATCCCTAGAGCGGGAGGGCCGAACGAGCAGTACTTC,CASIPRAGGPNEQYF
TRBJ1-3,-,few,TRBV5-1,TGCGCCAGCAGCCCCGCAGGGGCTGGAAACACCATATATTTT,CASSPAGAGNTIYF
TRBJ1-2,-,once,TRBV25-1,TGTGCCAGCAGTGAAGGGGACGCCCCCCTCGGCTATGGCTACACCTTC,CASSEGDAPLGYGYTF
TRBJ2-7,-,once,TRBV4-2,TGTGCCAGCAGCCAAGAAGTACGAAAATCCTACGAGCAGTACTTC,CASSQEVRKSYEQYF
TRBJ1-6,-,-,TRBV5-5,TGTGCCAGCAGCTTAGGTGTCCGAGCCTATTCACCCCTCCACTTT,CASSLGVRAYSPLHF
TRBJ2-5,-,-,TRBV10-3,TGTGCCATCAGTGATGTGGGGTCGGGAGAGACCCAGTACTTC,CAISDVGSGETQYF
TRBJ2-3,TRBD2,medium-sized,TRBV7-9,TGTGCCAGCAGCTCCCGGGTGGGACTAGCGGGAGAATGGTCGCAGTATTTT,CASSSRVGLAGEWSQYF
TRBJ1-5,-,-,TRBV18,TGTGCCAGCTCACCGACCCGCAAGGGTAGGGGGGAACAGCCCCAGCATTTT,CASSPTRKGRGEQPQHF
TRBJ2-3,-,-,TRBV28,TGTGCCAGCAGTTTAGATCTAGCCCCAGATACGCAGTATTTT,CASSLDLAPDTQYF
TRBJ1-3,-,few,TRBV28,TGTGCCAGCAGCTTCGCAGCCGGAAACACCATATATTTT,CASSFAAGNTIYF
TRBJ2-3,TRBD2,-,TRBV9,TGTGCCAGCAGCTCATTAGCGGGCATCATCCTTACCTCCGAAAATACGCAGTATTTT,CASSSLAGIILTSENTQYF
TRBJ1-1,-,-,TRBV6-5,TGTGCCAGCAGCCCAATGACAGCGAACACTGAAGCTTTCTTT,CASSPMTANTEAFF
TRBJ2-1,-,-,TRBV19,TGTGCCAGTAGCCTCCCCTACAATGAGCAGTTCTTC,CASSLPYNEQFF
TRBJ2-7,-,-,TRBV28,TGTGCCAGCAGTTTATCATCCGGGGGTAGGAGCTCCTACGAGCAGTACTTC,CASSLSSGGRSSYEQYF
TRBJ1-1,-,once,TRBV7-9,TGTGCCAGCAGAGATACCCAGTTTGAAGCTTTCTTT,CASRDTQFEAFF
TRBJ2-3,TRBD1,-,TRBV29-1,TGCAGCGCACAGGGGGCAGATACGCAGTATTTT,CSAQGADTQYF
TRBJ1-5,-,once,TRBV19,TGTGCCAGTTCGGAGTCAGGGACAATAAATCAGCCCCAGCATTTT,CASSESGTINQPQHF
TRBJ2-2,-,-,TRBV7-9,TGTGCCAGCAGCTTAAGCCTCAACACCGGGGAGCTGTTTTTT,CASSLSLNTGELFF
TRBJ2-7,-,few,TRBV2,TGTGCCAGCAGTCCCACAGGGTCGAGGAGCGAGCAGTACTTC,CASSPTGSRSEQYF
TRBJ2-7,-,-,TRBV6-5,TGTGCCAGCAGTTACTTGAGGGGTCATTCGACCTACGAGCAGTACTTC,CASSYLRGHSTYEQYF